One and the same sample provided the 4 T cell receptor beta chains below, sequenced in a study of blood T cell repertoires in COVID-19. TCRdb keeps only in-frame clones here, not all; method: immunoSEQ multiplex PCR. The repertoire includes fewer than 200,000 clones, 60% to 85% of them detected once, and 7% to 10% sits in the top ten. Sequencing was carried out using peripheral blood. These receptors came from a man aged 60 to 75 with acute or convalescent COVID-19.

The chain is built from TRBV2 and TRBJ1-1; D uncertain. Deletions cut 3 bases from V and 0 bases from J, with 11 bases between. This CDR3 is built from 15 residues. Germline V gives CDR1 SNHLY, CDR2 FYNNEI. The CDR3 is CASSDPSGLNTEAFF. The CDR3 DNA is TGTGCCAGCAGTGATCCGAGCGGACTGAACACTGAAGCTTTCTTT. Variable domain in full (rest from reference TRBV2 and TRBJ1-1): EPEVTQTPSHQVTQMGQEVILRCVPISNHLYFYWYRQILGQKVEFLVSFYNNEISEKSEIFDDQFSVERPDGSNFTLKIRSTKLEDSAMYFCASSDPSGLNTEAFFGQGTRLTVV.

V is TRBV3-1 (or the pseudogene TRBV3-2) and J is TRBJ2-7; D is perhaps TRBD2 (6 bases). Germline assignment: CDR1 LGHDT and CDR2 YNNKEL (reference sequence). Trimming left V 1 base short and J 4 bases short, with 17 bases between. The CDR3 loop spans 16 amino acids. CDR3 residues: CASSQAAEGFPYEQYF. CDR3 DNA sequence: TGTGCCAGCAGCCAAGCCGCGGAGGGATTCCCTTACGAGCAGTACTTC.

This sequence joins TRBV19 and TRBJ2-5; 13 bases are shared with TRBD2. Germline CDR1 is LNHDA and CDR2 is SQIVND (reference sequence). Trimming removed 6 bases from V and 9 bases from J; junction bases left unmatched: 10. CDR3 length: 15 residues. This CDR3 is CASRPTGTSGMSQYF. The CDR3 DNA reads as TGTGCCAGTAGGCCTACCGGGACTAGCGGGATGTCCCAGTACTTC.

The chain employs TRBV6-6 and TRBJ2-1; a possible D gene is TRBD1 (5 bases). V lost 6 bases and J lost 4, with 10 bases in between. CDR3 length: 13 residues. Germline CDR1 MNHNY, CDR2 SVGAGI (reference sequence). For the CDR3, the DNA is TGTGCCAGCAGGAGACAGCAGTACAATGAGCAGTTCTTC. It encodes CASRRQQYNEQFF.